A selection of T cell receptor beta chains follows, all from one sample in a study of blood T cell repertoires in COVID-19. The table came from immunoSEQ multiplex PCR; TCRdb's copy has only in-frame clones and leaves some out. Among 87,000 or so clones, over 75% were seen once, and the ten largest hold around 4.5%. Input material: peripheral blood. The receptors were gathered from a woman older than 75 with acute or convalescent COVID-19. Each CDR3 is given with its conserved first and last residue. Fields, in order: V gene, D gene, CDR3 protein. A D gene is named only where the DNA matches it firmly.

v_call: TRBV6-1
d_call: TRBD1
cdr3_aa: CASSDLQGSNSPLHF

v_call: TRBV2
d_call: TRBD1
cdr3_aa: CASSLDRVEEQYF

v_call: TRBV11-2
d_call: TRBD1
cdr3_aa: CASSSWGQGRNEQFF

v_call: TRBV11-3
d_call: TRBD2
cdr3_aa: CASSSSGDQREQYF

v_call: TRBV5-1
d_call: .
cdr3_aa: CASSRYFPKEGVTNYGYTF

v_call: TRBV29-1
d_call: .
cdr3_aa: CSVDLAQFTDTQYF

v_call: TRBV29-1
d_call: .
cdr3_aa: CSAPRGTNTDTQYF

v_call: TRBV5-1
d_call: TRBD1
cdr3_aa: CASGNRGGYTF

v_call: TRBV19
d_call: TRBD1
cdr3_aa: CASSQTGTGGSEAFF

v_call: TRBV3-1/TRBV3-2
d_call: TRBD2
cdr3_aa: CASSHEELRGGHNEQFF

v_call: TRBV6-5
d_call: .
cdr3_aa: CASIPSGSSTYEQYF

v_call: TRBV25-1
d_call: .
cdr3_aa: CASSDAQEQFF

v_call: TRBV6-2/TRBV6-3
d_call: .
cdr3_aa: CASSYSPRDKSHEQYF